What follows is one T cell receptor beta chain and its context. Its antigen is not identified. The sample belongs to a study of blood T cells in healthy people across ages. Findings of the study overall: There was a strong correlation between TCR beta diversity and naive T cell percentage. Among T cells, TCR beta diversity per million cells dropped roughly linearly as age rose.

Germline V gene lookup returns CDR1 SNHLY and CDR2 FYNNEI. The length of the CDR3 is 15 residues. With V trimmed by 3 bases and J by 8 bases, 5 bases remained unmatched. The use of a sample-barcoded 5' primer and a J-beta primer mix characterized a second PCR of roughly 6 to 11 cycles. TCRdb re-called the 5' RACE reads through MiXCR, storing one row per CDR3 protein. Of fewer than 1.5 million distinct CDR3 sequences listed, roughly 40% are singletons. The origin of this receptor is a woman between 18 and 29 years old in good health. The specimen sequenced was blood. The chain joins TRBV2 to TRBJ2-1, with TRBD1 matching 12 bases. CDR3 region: CASSDRDRGRDEQFF. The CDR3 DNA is TGTGCCAGCAGTGACCGGGACAGGGGGCGGGATGAGCAGTTCTTC.